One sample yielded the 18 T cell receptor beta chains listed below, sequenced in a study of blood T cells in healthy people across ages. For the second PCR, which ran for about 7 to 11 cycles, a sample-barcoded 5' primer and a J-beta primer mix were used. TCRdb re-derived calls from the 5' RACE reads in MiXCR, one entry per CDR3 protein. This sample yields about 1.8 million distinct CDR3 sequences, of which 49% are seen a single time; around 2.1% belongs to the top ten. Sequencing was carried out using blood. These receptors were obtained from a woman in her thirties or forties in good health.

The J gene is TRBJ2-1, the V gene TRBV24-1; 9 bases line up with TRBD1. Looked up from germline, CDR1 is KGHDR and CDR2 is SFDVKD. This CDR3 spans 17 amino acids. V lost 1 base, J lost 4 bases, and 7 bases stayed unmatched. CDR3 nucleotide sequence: TGTGCCACCAGTGATTTTCCTGACAGGGGGAATTACAATGAGCAGTTCTTC. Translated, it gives CATSDFPDRGNYNEQFF.

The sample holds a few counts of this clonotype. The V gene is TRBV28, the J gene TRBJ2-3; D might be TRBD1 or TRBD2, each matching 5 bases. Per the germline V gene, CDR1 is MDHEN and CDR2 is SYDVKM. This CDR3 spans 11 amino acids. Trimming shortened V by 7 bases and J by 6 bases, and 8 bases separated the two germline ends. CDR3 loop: CASTWGDTQYF. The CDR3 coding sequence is TGTGCCAGCACCTGGGGGGATACGCAGTATTTT.

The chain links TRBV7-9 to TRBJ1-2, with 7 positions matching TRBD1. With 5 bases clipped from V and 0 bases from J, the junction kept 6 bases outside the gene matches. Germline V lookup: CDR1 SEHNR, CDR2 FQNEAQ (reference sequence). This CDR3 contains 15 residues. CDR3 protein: CASSGTEQSNYGYTF. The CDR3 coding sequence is TGTGCCAGCAGCGGGACAGAACAATCTAACTATGGCTACACCTTC.

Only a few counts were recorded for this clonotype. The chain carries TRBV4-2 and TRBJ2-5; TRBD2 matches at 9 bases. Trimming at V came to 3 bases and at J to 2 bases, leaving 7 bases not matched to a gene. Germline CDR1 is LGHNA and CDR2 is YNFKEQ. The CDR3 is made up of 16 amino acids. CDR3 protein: CASSQLPSGAQETQYF. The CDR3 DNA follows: TGTGCCAGCAGCCAGCTCCCTAGCGGGGCGCAAGAGACCCAGTACTTC.

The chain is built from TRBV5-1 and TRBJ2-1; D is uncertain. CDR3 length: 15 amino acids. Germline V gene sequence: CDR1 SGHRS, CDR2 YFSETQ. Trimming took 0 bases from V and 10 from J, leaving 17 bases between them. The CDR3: CASSLASGYSYEQFF. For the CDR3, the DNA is TGCGCCAGCAGCTTGGCTTCGGGCTACTCCTACGAGCAGTTCTTC.

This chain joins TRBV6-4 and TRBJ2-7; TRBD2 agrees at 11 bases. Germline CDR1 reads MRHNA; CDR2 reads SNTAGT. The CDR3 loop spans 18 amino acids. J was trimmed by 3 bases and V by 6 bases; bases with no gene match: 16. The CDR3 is CASSRTGTSGGIYYEQYF. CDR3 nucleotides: TGTGCCAGCAGCCGAACCGGGACTAGCGGCGGGATCTACTACGAGCAGTACTTC.

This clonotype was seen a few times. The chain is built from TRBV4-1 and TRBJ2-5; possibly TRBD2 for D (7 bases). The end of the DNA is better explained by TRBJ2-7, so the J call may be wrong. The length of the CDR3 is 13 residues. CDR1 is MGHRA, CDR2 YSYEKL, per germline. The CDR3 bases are TGCGCCAGCAGCCATAGGGGGGGTGGCGAGCAGTACTTC. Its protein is CASSHRGGGEQYF.

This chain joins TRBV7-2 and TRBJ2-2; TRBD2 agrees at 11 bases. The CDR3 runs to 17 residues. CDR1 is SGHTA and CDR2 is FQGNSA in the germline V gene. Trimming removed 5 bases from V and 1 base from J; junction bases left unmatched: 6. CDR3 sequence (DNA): TGTGCCAGCAGCCCGTCCGGACTAGCGGGGAACACCGGGGAGCTGTTTTTT. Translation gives CASSPSGLAGNTGELFF.

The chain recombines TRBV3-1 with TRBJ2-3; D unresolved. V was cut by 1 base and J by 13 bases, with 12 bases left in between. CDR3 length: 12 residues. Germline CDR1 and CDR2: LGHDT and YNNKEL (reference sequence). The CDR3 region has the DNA TGTGCCAGCAGCCAAGGTGTAGGAGTGAAGTATTTT. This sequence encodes CASSQGVGVKYF.

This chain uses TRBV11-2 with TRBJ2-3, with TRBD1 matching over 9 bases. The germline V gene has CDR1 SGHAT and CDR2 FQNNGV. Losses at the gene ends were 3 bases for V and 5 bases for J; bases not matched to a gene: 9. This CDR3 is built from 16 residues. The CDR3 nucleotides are TGTGCCAGCAGCTTTTGGGACAGGGTTTTAGAAGATACGCAGTATTTT. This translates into CASSFWDRVLEDTQYF.

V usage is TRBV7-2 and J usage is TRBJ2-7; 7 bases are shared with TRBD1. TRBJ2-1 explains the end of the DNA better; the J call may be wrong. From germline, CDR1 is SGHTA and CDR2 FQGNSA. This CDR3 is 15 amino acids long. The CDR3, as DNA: TGTGCCAGCAGCTTAGCTTCGACAGGGTCCTACGAGCAGTTCTTC. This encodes CASSLASTGSYEQFF.

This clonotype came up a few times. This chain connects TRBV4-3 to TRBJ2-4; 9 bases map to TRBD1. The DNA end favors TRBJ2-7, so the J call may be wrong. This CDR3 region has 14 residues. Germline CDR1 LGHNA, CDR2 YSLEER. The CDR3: CASSLGQGQGEQYF. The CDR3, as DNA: TGCGCCAGCAGCCTCGGACAGGGGCAAGGCGAGCAGTACTTC.

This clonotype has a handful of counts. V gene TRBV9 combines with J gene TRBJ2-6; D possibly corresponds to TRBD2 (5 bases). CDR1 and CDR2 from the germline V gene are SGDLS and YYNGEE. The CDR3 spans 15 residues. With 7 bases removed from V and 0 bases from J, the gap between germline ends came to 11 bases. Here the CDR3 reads CASQLRDSGANVLTF. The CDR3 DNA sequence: TGTGCCAGCCAGTTGAGGGACTCTGGGGCCAACGTCCTGACTTTC.

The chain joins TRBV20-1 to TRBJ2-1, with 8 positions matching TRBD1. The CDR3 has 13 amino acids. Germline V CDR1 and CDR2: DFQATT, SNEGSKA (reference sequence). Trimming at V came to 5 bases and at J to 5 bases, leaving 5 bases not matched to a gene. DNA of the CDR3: TGCAGTGCTCACAGGGGGTCGCACAATGAGCAGTTCTTC. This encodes CSAHRGSHNEQFF.

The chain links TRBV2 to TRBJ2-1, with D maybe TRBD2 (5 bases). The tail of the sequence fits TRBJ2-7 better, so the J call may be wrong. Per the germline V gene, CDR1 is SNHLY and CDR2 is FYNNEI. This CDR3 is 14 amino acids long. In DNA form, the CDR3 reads TGTGCCAGCAGTGATATTAGCGTTGAGAATGAGCAGTACTTC. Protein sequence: CASSDISVENEQYF.

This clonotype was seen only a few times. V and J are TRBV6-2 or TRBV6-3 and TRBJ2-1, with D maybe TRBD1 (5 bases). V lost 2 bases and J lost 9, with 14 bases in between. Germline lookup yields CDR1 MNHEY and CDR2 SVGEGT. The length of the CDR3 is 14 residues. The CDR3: CASSYPGPSAEQFF. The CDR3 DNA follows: TGTGCCAGCAGTTACCCAGGGCCCAGCGCTGAGCAGTTCTTC.

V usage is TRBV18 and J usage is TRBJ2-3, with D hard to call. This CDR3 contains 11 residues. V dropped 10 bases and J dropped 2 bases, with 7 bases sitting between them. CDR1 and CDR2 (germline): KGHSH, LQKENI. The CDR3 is CATRTTDTQYF. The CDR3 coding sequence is TGTGCCACCCGAACCACAGATACGCAGTATTTT.

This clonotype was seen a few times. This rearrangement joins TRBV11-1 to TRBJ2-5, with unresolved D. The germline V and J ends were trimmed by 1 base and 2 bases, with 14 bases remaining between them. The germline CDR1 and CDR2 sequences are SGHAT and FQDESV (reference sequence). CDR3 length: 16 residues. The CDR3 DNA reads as TGTGCCAGCAGCTTAGGCAACGTCGGGCAGCAAGAGACCCAGTACTTC. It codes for CASSLGNVGQQETQYF.